This passage covers 17 T cell receptor beta chains from one sample sequenced in a study of PD-L1 blockade in urothelial cancer. Stated time point: peripheral blood 6 weeks after treatment start. Only in-frame clones appear in the TCRdb table, and some are missing; sequencing was by immunoSEQ multiplex PCR. This sample carries around 120,000 clones, around 89% of them seen once, and the ten largest clones take 1.5% to 2%. The sample consisted of PBMCs, taken around atezolizumab (anti-PD-L1) treatment. The receptors originated from a man between 60 and 75 years old with urothelial cancer.

V usage is TRBV13 and J usage is TRBJ2-1; D unclear. CDR1 and CDR2 (germline): PRHDT, FYEKMQ (reference sequence). Trimming took off 3 bases at V and 7 bases at J, with 7 bases between the two ends. The CDR3 consists of 12 residues. DNA for the CDR3: TGTGCCAGCAGCTTGTCGGGTAATGAGCAGTTCTTC. It yields the protein CASSLSGNEQFF.

CDR3 residues: CASSTRVGGAFF. The CDR3 DNA reads TGTGCCAGCAGCACCCGCGTGGGAGGAGCTTTCTTT. The chain joins TRBV7-2 to TRBJ1-1, with D hard to call. Germline V gives CDR1 SGHTA, CDR2 FQGNSA. Trimming took off 5 bases at V and 10 bases at J, with 14 bases between the two ends. The CDR3 is 12 amino acids.

The chain employs TRBV2 and TRBJ1-1; 9 bases match TRBD1. This CDR3 comprises 14 residues. Germline V gene data show CDR1 as SNHLY and CDR2 as FYNNEI. Losses at the gene ends were 4 bases for V and 4 bases for J; bases not matched to a gene: 4. The CDR3 sequence: CASSVMTGGTEAFF. The CDR3, as DNA: TGTGCCAGCAGTGTAATGACAGGGGGCACTGAAGCTTTCTTT.

The V gene is TRBV27, the J gene TRBJ1-2; D is unresolved. V lost 3 bases to trimming and J lost 8 bases, with 13 bases between them. The germline CDR1 and CDR2 sequences are MNHEY and SMNVEV (reference sequence). The CDR3 has 13 residues. Here the CDR3 reads CASSFGRAGGYTF. The CDR3 DNA reads as TGTGCCAGCAGTTTCGGGAGGGCCGGAGGCTACACCTTC.

The gene calls are TRBV10-2 and TRBJ2-7; 9 nucleotides match TRBD1. V lost 6 bases and J lost 7; bases outside the gene matches: 16. CDR1 and CDR2 from the germline V gene are WSHSY and SAAADI. This CDR3 has 16 amino acids. CDR3 loop: CASRGNRGPPLQEQYF. The CDR3, as DNA: TGCGCCAGCAGGGGGAACAGGGGGCCTCCTTTGCAAGAGCAGTACTTC.

The rearrangement uses TRBV7-3 and TRBJ1-6, with TRBD1 matching over 9 bases. Germline V lookup: CDR1 SGHTA, CDR2 FQGTGA. The CDR3 is 15 residues long. Losses at the gene ends were 2 bases for V and 7 bases for J; bases not matched to a gene: 3. The CDR3 sequence is CASSLEGQGNSPLHF. In nucleotides, the CDR3 is TGTGCCAGCAGCTTAGAGGGACAGGGCAATTCACCCCTCCACTTT. Based on the CDR3 plus reference TRBV7-3 and TRBJ1-6, the full variable domain is GAGVSQTPSNKVTEKGKYVELRCDPISGHTALYWYRQSLGQGPEFLIYFQGTGAADDSGLPNDRFFAVRPEGSVSTLKIQRTERGDSAVYLCASSLEGQGNSPLHFGNGTRLTVT.

V gene TRBV7-2 combines with J gene TRBJ2-5; tentatively, D is TRBD1 (5 bases). Germline loops: CDR1 SGHTA, CDR2 FQGNSA. V shed 1 base and J shed 7 bases, with 19 bases lying between them. The CDR3 is 16 amino acids. Here the CDR3 reads CASSLEPAGKRGTQYF. The DNA for the CDR3 is TGTGCCAGCAGCTTAGAGCCGGCAGGGAAAAGGGGGACCCAGTACTTC.

This chain connects TRBV9 to TRBJ2-1; 14 bases line up with TRBD2. CDR3 size: 18 residues. V lost 2 bases to trimming and J lost 1 base; unmatched junction nucleotides: 5. From germline, CDR1 is SGDLS and CDR2 YYNGEE. Written as DNA, the CDR3 is TGTGCCAGCAGCGTGAGACTAGCGGGAGGGGATTCCTACAATGAGCAGTTCTTC. Protein: CASSVRLAGGDSYNEQFF. The full variable domain, with the rest looked up from reference TRBV9 and TRBJ2-1, is DSGVTQTPKHLITATGQRVTLRCSPRSGDLSVYWYQQSLDQGLQFLIQYYNGEERAKGNILERFSAQQFPDLHSELNLSSLELGDSALYFCASSVRLAGGDSYNEQFFGPGTRLTVL.

The chain has TRBV5-6 and TRBJ1-5, with D uncertain. The V gene's germline CDR1 is SGHDT and CDR2 YYEEEE. The V and J ends lost 2 bases and 6 bases respectively, with 6 bases between them. The CDR3 is 12 residues long. CDR3 DNA: TGTGCCAGCAGCTTCGCCGGTCAGCCCCAGCATTTT. It encodes CASSFAGQPQHF.

This clone was observed once. The J gene is TRBJ1-2, the V gene TRBV7-8; 8 nucleotides align to TRBD1. Germline trimming cut 5 bases from V and 8 bases from J; bases unmatched to any gene: 10. The CDR3 extends over 14 amino acids. Germline CDR1 is SGHVS and CDR2 is FQNEAQ. The CDR3 sequence: CASSPGQGVKGYTF. The CDR3 coding sequence is TGTGCCAGCAGCCCCGGACAGGGCGTAAAAGGCTACACCTTC.

CDR3 sequence (DNA): TGTGCCAGTAGTACCCCCCCCGGGGAAATGAACACTGAAGCTTTCTTT. Its translation: CASSTPPGEMNTEAFF. The rearrangement links TRBV19 to TRBJ1-1; no clear D. V lost 4 bases and J lost 0, with 15 bases in between. CDR3 length: 16 residues. From germline, CDR1 is LNHDA and CDR2 SQIVND (reference sequence).

This clone was observed once. This chain joins TRBV13 and TRBJ2-7, with 8 bases identical to TRBD2. Germline V gene sequence: CDR1 PRHDT, CDR2 FYEKMQ (reference sequence). V dropped 4 bases and J dropped 2; count of bases not matched to a gene: 7. This CDR3 is 15 amino acids long. The DNA for the CDR3 is TGTGCCAGCAGCTCCGGACTAGCCACACCCTACGAGCAGTACTTC. It codes for CASSSGLATPYEQYF.

The V gene is TRBV28, the J gene TRBJ2-1; possibly TRBD2 for D (5 bases). The V gene lost 7 bases and the J gene lost 8 bases, with 15 bases spanning the gap. The CDR3 runs 13 residues. Per the germline V gene, CDR1 is MDHEN and CDR2 is SYDVKM. This CDR3 reads CASTAPDFHEQFF. The CDR3 DNA is TGTGCCAGCACCGCCCCGGACTTCCATGAGCAGTTCTTC.

The chain recombines TRBV28 with TRBJ2-7; D is possibly TRBD2 (6 bases). Trimming took 4 bases from V and 3 from J, leaving 13 bases between them. Germline lookup yields CDR1 MDHEN and CDR2 SYDVKM. The CDR3 has 14 residues. CDR3: CASSSVAGFYEQYF. The CDR3 nucleotides read TGTGCCAGCAGTTCGGTGGCGGGGTTCTACGAGCAGTACTTC. Filled out from reference TRBV28 and TRBJ2-7, the complete variable domain reads DVKVTQSSRYLVKRTGEKVFLECVQDMDHENMFWYRQDPGLGLRLIYFSYDVKMKEKGDIPEGYSVSREKKERFSLILESASTNQTSMYLCASSSVAGFYEQYFGPGTRLTVT.

The chain has TRBV29-1 and TRBJ2-5; maybe TRBD1 (6 bases). The CDR3 extends over 13 amino acids. Deletions cut 8 bases from V and 10 bases from J, with 23 bases between. The germline CDR1 and CDR2 sequences are SQVTM and ANQGSEA. CDR3 amino acids: CSLQGDRSGGQYF. The CDR3 region has the DNA TGCAGCCTGCAGGGAGACAGGTCGGGTGGCCAGTACTTC.

The rearrangement uses TRBV5-6 and TRBJ1-2, with a tentative D call TRBD1 (6 bases). The V and J ends lost 7 bases and 1 base respectively, with 11 bases between them. The CDR3 is made up of 13 amino acids. Germline lookup yields CDR1 SGHDT and CDR2 YYEEEE. The CDR3 loop is CASGTDSNYGYTF. For the CDR3, the DNA is TGTGCCAGCGGGACGGACAGTAACTATGGCTACACCTTC.

A note on this clone: The same CDR3 can be traced to other DNA sequences in this sample. V and J are TRBV18 and TRBJ2-3, with 12 positions matching TRBD2. The CDR3 runs 16 residues. Trimming cost V 3 bases and J 2 bases; bases outside gene matches: 3. Germline CDR1 KGHSH, CDR2 LQKENI. The CDR3 region is CASSPLAGGTTDTQYF. CDR3 coding DNA: TGTGCCAGCTCACCCCTAGCGGGGGGGACCACAGATACGCAGTATTTT.